These 21 T cell receptor beta chains originate from one sample sequenced in a study of CD8 T cells in Susac syndrome. cDNA came from roughly 0.53 to 1 ug RNA primed by random hexamers. TCRdb reanalysed the immunoSEQ multiplex PCR reads using MiXCR and keeps one entry per CDR3 protein. Here the sample spans roughly 190,000 distinct CDR3 sequences, roughly nine tenths being singletons. The sequenced material came from CD4+ T cells from PBMCs. The receptors originated from a human donor with Susac syndrome.

This rearrangement joins TRBV2 to TRBJ2-5; no clear D. The CDR3 runs 11 residues. Trimming pared 10 bases from V and 3 bases from J, leaving 9 bases between. From germline, CDR1 is SNHLY and CDR2 FYNNEI. The CDR3 spells CATSQKETQYF. In nucleotides, the CDR3 is TGTGCCACCTCACAGAAAGAGACCCAGTACTTC.

The chain has TRBV27 and TRBJ2-2, with D uncertain. Trimming removed 1 base at V and 1 base at J, with 4 bases between. There are 14 residues in the CDR3. The germline CDR1 and CDR2 sequences are MNHEY and SMNVEV (reference sequence). CDR3 in DNA: TGTGCCAGCAGTTTATTGGGGAACACCGGGGAGCTGTTTTTT. It is translated as CASSLLGNTGELFF.

The chain links TRBV20-1 to TRBJ2-3, with TRBD2 matching over 12 bases. There are 17 residues in the CDR3. J was trimmed by 0 bases and V by 0 bases; bases with no gene match: 4. From germline, CDR1 is DFQATT and CDR2 SNEGSKA (reference sequence). The CDR3 protein is CSARDSGTSGSTDTQYF. The CDR3 DNA is TGCAGTGCTAGAGATTCCGGGACTAGCGGGAGCACAGATACGCAGTATTTT.

This chain joins TRBV20-1 and TRBJ1-2; 7 bases fit TRBD1. Losses at the gene ends were 3 bases for V and 1 base for J; bases not matched to a gene: 17. In germline, CDR1 is DFQATT, CDR2 SNEGSKA (reference sequence). The CDR3 extends over 18 amino acids. CDR3: CSARGRGGRTFYNYGYTF. The CDR3 coding sequence is TGCAGTGCTAGGGGCAGAGGGGGCAGAACCTTTTATAACTATGGCTACACCTTC.

The chain has TRBV5-6 and TRBJ1-2; no clear D gene. Trimming pared 0 bases from V and 4 bases from J, leaving 10 bases between. The CDR3 extends over 14 amino acids. CDR1 and CDR2 (germline): SGHDT, YYEEEE. The CDR3 region is CASSLAGRSYGYTF. The CDR3 coding sequence is TGTGCCAGCAGCTTGGCCGGCAGGAGCTATGGCTACACCTTC.

V is TRBV2 and J is TRBJ2-1; a possible D gene is TRBD2 (6 bases). Trimming took off 7 bases at V and 4 bases at J, with 17 bases between the two ends. The CDR3 length is 15 residues. Per germline, CDR1 SNHLY and CDR2 FYNNEI. As DNA, the CDR3 is TGTGCCAGCAACCCCTTAGCGGAGGGGTACAATGAGCAGTTCTTC. This gives the protein CASNPLAEGYNEQFF.

This chain connects TRBV11-2 to TRBJ2-7, with no clear D. Per germline, CDR1 SGHAT and CDR2 FQNNGV. The CDR3 runs 13 residues. V was pared by 1 base and J by 2 bases, with 6 bases between. CDR3 amino acids: CASSLAFPYEQYF. The CDR3 DNA sequence: TGTGCCAGCAGCTTAGCCTTCCCCTACGAGCAGTACTTC.

Only one count was recorded for this clonotype. V usage is TRBV20-1 and J usage is TRBJ1-1; D gene ambiguous. This CDR3 contains 15 residues. CDR1 and CDR2 (germline): DFQATT, SNEGSKA (reference sequence). Trimming left V 3 bases short and J 0 bases short, with 14 bases between. The CDR3 is CSASPANQMNTEAFF. CDR3 nucleotides: TGCAGTGCTAGCCCAGCTAACCAGATGAACACTGAAGCTTTCTTT.

The chain couples TRBV15 to TRBJ2-3; 8 bases line up with TRBD1. This CDR3 is 17 amino acids long. Germline loops: CDR1 LNHNV, CDR2 YYDKDF (reference sequence). V lost 0 bases and J lost 4; bases outside the gene matches: 9. CDR3: CATSRDFRPGGSDTQYF. The CDR3 DNA sequence: TGTGCCACCAGCAGAGATTTTAGGCCAGGGGGCTCAGATACGCAGTATTTT.

V and J are TRBV6-5 and TRBJ1-5, with 7 nucleotides matching TRBD1. CDR1 is MNHEY and CDR2 is SVGAGI in the germline V gene. The CDR3 extends over 12 amino acids. Germline trimming cut 6 bases from V and 12 bases from J; bases unmatched to any gene: 8. The CDR3 DNA reads TGTGCCAGCAGAGAGAAGACAGGGCACCAGCATTTT. As protein: CASREKTGHQHF.

The chain couples TRBV5-4 to TRBJ2-5; maybe TRBD1 (6 bases). Trimming cost V 4 bases and J 0 bases, with 13 bases left between them. In germline, CDR1 is SGHNT, CDR2 YYREEE (reference sequence). CDR3 size: 15 residues. The CDR3 loop reads CASSLSGTNQETQYF. In nucleotides, the CDR3 is TGTGCCAGCAGCCTATCCGGGACAAACCAAGAGACCCAGTACTTC.

The chain employs TRBV7-6 and TRBJ1-1; 8 nucleotides line up with TRBD1. The CDR3 is 15 residues long. The V gene end was trimmed by 2 bases and the J gene end by 0 bases; junction bases not matched to a gene: 2. Germline values: CDR1 SGHVS, CDR2 FNYEAQ. The CDR3 loop is CASSLQGAVNTEAFF. CDR3 sequence (DNA): TGTGCCAGCAGCTTACAGGGGGCTGTGAACACTGAAGCTTTCTTT.

The chain recombines TRBV7-9 with TRBJ2-3, with no clear D. CDR3 length equals 12 residues. CDR1 SEHNR and CDR2 FQNEAQ come from the germline V gene (reference sequence). Trimming took 5 bases from V and 6 from J, leaving 9 bases between them. In DNA, the CDR3 is TGTGCCAGCAGCCCCCCTTGGGATACGCAGTATTTT. Encoded protein: CASSPPWDTQYF. The full variable domain, its missing parts supplied by reference TRBV7-9 and TRBJ2-3, is DTGVSQNPRHKITKRGQNVTFRCDPISEHNRLYWYRQTLGQGPEFLTYFQNEAQLEKSRLLSDRFSAERPKGSFSTLEIQRTEQGDSAMYLCASSPPWDTQYFGPGTRLTVL.

The V gene is TRBV5-1, the J gene TRBJ2-7, with a tentative D call TRBD2 (5 bases). Germline loops: CDR1 SGHRS, CDR2 YFSETQ. Trimming shortened V by 4 bases and J by 4 bases, and 6 bases separated the two germline ends. CDR3 length: 11 residues. Here the CDR3 reads CASSERYEQYF. CDR3 coding DNA: TGCGCCAGCAGCGAGCGGTACGAGCAGTACTTC.

J is TRBJ1-1 and V is TRBV18; D remains ambiguous. From germline, CDR1 is KGHSH and CDR2 LQKENI. Trimming stripped 1 base from V and 3 bases from J, with 9 bases between. The CDR3 runs to 14 residues. As DNA, the CDR3 is TGTGCCAGCTCACCACGGCAGTCGGACACTGAAGCTTTCTTT. Its protein is CASSPRQSDTEAFF.

The rearrangement uses TRBV5-1 and TRBJ2-5, with a weak D call TRBD1 (6 bases). V was cut by 1 base and J by 1 base, with 11 bases left in between. Per the germline V gene, CDR1 is SGHRS and CDR2 is YFSETQ. The CDR3 loop spans 15 amino acids. CDR3 coding DNA: TGCGCCAGCAGCTTGAGACAGGCGATCCAAGAGACCCAGTACTTC. Its protein product is CASSLRQAIQETQYF.

The J gene is TRBJ2-7, the V gene TRBV20-1; TRBD2 aligns across 9 bases. Germline assignment: CDR1 DFQATT and CDR2 SNEGSKA (reference sequence). There are 13 residues in the CDR3. V shed 6 bases, J shed 1 base, and the junction held 4 bases outside the gene matches. The CDR3 DNA sequence: TGCAGTGCCGCGGGGGGGGGTTCCTACGAGCAGTACTTC. Its translation: CSAAGGGSYEQYF.

Worth noting for this clonotype: Mismatch with germline at one junction end may stem from a read error. The gene calls are TRBV5-4 and TRBJ2-3, with 10 bases aligning to TRBD2. This CDR3 comprises 15 residues. Germline CDR1 is SGHNT and CDR2 is YYREEE (reference sequence). This chain's CDR3 is CANSQTSGQTDTQYF. The CDR3 DNA follows: TGTGCCAACAGCCAGACTAGCGGGCAGACAGATACGCAGTATTTT.

The chain links TRBV6-1 to TRBJ2-3; D is ambiguous. From germline, CDR1 is MNHNS and CDR2 SASEGT. V was pared by 4 bases and J by 4 bases, with 12 bases between. CDR3 size: 14 residues. The CDR3 DNA follows: TGTGCCAGCAGTGCGTGGGGATTGGCAGATACGCAGTATTTT. Protein product: CASSAWGLADTQYF.

The chain has TRBV5-1 and TRBJ1-5; D gene ambiguous. This CDR3 region has 15 residues. The V gene's germline CDR1 is SGHRS and CDR2 YFSETQ. V was pared by 0 bases and J by 6 bases, with 13 bases between. The CDR3 coding sequence is TGCGCCAGCAGCTTGGATGGGAGTGAGGCTCAGCCCCAGCATTTT. Its protein is CASSLDGSEAQPQHF.

The chain has TRBV18 and TRBJ2-5, with D possibly matching TRBD2 (7 bases). Trimming removed 5 bases at V and 5 bases at J, with 9 bases between. Germline CDR1 and CDR2: KGHSH and LQKENI. The CDR3 spans 12 residues. This chain's CDR3 is CASSSGGETQYF. The CDR3, as DNA: TGTGCCAGCTCATCGGGGGGCGAGACCCAGTACTTC.